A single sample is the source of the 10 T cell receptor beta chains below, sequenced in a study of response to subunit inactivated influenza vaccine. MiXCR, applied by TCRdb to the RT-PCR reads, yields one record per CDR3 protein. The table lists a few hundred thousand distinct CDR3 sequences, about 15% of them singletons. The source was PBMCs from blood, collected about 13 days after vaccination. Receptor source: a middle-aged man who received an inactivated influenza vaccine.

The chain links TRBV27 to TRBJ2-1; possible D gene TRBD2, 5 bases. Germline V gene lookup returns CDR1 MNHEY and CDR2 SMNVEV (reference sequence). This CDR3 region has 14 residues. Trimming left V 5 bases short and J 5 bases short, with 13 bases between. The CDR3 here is CASSAAGVNNEQFF. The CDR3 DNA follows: TGTGCCAGCAGTGCAGCCGGGGTCAACAATGAGCAGTTCTTC.

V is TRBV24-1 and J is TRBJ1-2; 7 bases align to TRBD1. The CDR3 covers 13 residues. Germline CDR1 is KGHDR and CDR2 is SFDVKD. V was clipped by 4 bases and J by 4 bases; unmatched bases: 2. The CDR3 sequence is CATSDRDSYGYTF. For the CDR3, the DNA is TGTGCCACCAGTGACCGGGACAGCTATGGCTACACCTTC.

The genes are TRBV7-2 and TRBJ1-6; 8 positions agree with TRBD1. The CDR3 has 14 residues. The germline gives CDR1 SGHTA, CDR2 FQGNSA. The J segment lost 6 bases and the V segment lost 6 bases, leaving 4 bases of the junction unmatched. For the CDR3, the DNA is TGTGCCAGCAGTACAGGGGGAGGTAATTCACCCCTCCACTTT. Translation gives CASSTGGGNSPLHF.

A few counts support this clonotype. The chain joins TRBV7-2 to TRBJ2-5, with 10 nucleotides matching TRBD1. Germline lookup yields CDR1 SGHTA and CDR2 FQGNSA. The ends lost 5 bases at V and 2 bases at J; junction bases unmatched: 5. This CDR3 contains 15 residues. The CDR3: CASSPGQGVQETQYF. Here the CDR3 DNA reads TGTGCCAGCAGCCCAGGACAGGGGGTACAAGAGACCCAGTACTTC.

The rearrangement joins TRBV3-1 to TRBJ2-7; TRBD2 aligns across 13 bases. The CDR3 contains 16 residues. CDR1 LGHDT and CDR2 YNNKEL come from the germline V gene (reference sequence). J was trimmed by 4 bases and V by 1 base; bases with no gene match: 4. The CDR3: CASSQGTSGSAYEQYF. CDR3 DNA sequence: TGTGCCAGCAGCCAAGGGACTAGCGGGAGCGCGTACGAGCAGTACTTC.

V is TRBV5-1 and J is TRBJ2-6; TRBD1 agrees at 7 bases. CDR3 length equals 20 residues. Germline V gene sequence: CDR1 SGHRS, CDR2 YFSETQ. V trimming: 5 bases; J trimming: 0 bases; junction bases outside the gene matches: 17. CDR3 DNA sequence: TGCGCCAGCAGTTCACGTTTGGACAGGCGATACAACTCTGGGGCCAACGTCCTGACTTTC. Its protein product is CASSSRLDRRYNSGANVLTF.

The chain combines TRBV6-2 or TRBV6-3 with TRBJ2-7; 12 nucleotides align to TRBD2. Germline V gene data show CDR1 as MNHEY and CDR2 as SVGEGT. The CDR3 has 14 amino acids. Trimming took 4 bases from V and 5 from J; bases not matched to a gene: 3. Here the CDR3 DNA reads TGTGCCAGCAGTTCGACTAGCGGGAGCGACGAGCAGTACTTC. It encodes CASSSTSGSDEQYF.

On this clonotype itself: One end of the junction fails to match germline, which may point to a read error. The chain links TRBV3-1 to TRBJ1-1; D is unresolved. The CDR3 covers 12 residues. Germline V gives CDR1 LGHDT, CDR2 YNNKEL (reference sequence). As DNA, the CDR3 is TGTGCCAGCAGCCAGGCGAACGCTGAAGCTTTCTTT. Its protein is CASSQANAEAFF.

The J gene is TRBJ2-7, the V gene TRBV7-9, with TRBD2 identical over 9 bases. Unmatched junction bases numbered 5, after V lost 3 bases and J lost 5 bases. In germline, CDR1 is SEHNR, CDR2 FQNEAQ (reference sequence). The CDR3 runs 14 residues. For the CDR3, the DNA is TGTGCCAGCAGCTTTAAAGCGGGAGGCCACGAGCAGTACTTC. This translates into CASSFKAGGHEQYF.

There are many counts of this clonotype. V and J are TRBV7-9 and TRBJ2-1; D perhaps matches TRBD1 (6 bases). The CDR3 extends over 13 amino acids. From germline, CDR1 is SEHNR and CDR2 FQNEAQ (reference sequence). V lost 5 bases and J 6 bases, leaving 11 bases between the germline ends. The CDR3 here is CASSPYRANEQFF. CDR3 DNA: TGTGCCAGCAGCCCATACAGGGCCAATGAGCAGTTCTTC.